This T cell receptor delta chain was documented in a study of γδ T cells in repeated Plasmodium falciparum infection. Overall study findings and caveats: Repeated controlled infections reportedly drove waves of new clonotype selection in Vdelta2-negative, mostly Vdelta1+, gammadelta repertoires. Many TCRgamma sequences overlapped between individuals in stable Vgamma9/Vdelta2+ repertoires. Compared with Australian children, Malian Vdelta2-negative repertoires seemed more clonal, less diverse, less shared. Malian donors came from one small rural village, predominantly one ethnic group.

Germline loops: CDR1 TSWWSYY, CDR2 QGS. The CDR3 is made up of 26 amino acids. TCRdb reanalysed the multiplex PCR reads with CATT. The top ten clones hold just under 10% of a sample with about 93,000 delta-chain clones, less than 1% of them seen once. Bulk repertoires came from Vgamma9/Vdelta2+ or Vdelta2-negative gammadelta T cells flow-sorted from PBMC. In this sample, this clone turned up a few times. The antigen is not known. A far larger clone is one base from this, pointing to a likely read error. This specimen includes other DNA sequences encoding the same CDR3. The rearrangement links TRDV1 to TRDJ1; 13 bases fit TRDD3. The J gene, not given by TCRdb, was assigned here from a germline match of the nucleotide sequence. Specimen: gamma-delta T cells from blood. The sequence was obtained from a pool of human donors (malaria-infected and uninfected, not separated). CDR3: CALGDLTSFSRTGGYALLTYTDKLIF. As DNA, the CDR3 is TGTGCTCTTGGGGACCTAACTTCCTTCAGTCGTACTGGGGGATACGCCCTCCTTACTTACACTGATAAACTCATCTTT.